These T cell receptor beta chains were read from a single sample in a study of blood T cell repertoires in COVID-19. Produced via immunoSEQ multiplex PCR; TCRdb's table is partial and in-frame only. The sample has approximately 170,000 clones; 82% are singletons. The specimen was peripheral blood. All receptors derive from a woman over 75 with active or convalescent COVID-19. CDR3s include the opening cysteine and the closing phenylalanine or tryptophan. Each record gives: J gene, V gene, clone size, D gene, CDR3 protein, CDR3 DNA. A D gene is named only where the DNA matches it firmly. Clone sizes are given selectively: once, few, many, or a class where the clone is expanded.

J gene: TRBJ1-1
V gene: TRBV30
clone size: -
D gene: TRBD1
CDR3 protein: CAWGQGEEAFF
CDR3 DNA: TGTGCCTGGGGACAGGGGGAAGAAGCTTTCTTT

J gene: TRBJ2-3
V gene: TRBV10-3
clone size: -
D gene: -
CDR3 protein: CAISESRGSSTDTQYF
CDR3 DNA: TGTGCCATCAGTGAGTCGAGAGGGTCTAGCACAGATACGCAGTATTTT

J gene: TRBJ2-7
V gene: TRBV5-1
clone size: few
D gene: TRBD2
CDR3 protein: CASSFQTTSEPYEQYF
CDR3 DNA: TGCGCCAGCAGCTTCCAAACGACTAGCGAACCCTACGAGCAGTACTTC

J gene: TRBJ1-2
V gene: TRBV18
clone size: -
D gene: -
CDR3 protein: CASSLAQLAPGGYTF
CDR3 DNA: TGTGCCAGCTCCCTAGCTCAGCTAGCTCCTGGCGGCTACACCTTC

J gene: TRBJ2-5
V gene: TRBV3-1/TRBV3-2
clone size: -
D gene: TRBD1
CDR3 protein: CASSQWDRVAETQYF
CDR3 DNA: TGTGCCAGCAGCCAATGGGACAGGGTGGCAGAGACCCAGTACTTC

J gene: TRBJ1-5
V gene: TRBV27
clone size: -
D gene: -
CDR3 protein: CASSPRTDNQPQHF
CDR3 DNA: TGTGCCAGCAGTCCCAGGACAGACAATCAGCCCCAGCATTTT

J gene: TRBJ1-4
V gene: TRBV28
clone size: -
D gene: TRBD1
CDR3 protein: CASSLRQGNEKLFF
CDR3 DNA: TGTGCCAGCAGTTTAAGACAGGGAAATGAAAAACTGTTTTTT

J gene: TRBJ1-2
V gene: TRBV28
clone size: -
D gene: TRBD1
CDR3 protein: CATRDRGPGYTF
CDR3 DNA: TGTGCCACCAGGGACAGGGGGCCTGGCTACACCTTC

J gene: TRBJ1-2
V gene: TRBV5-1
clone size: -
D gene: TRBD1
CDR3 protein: CASSLVVGQGGGYTF
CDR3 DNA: TGCGCCAGCAGCTTGGTGGTTGGACAGGGGGGTGGCTACACCTTC

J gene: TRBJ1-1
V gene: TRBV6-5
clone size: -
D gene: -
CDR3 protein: CASSPRQTSNTEAFF
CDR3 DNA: TGTGCCAGCAGTCCGCGACAGACTAGTAACACTGAAGCTTTCTTT

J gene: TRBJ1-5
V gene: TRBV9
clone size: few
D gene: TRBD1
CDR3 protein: CASSSGQGRDQPQHF
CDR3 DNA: TGTGCCAGCAGCTCTGGACAGGGTAGGGATCAGCCCCAGCATTTT

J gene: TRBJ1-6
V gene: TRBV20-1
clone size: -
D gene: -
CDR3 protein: CSARVGSPLHF
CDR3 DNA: TGCAGTGCTAGGGTCGGGTCACCCCTCCACTTT

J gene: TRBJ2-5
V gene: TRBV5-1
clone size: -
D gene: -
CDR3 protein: CASSLGGSDFETQYF
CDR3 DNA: TGCGCCAGCAGCTTGGGAGGTTCTGATTTTGAGACCCAGTACTTC

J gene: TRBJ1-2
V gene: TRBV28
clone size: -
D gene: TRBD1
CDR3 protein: CASTWVGDRDYGYTF
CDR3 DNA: TGTGCCAGCACCTGGGTAGGTGACAGGGACTATGGCTACACCTTC

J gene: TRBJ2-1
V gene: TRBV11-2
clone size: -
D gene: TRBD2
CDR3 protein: CASIKSSGDNEQFF
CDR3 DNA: TGTGCCAGCATAAAGTCTAGCGGGGACAATGAGCAGTTCTTC

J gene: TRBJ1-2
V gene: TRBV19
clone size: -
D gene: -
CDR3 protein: CASSIQGRGYGYTF
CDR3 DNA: TGTGCCAGTAGTATACAGGGGAGGGGCTATGGCTACACCTTC

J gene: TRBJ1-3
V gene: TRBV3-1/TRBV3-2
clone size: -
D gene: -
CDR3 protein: CASSQDATGNTIYF
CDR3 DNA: TGTGCCAGCAGCCAAGACGCTACTGGAAACACCATATATTTT

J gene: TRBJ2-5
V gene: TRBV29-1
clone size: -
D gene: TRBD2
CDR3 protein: CSGNPGTSGSAQYF
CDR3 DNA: TGCAGCGGTAACCCGGGGACTAGCGGGAGCGCCCAGTACTTC

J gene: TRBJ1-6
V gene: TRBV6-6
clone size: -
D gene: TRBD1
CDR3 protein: CASSYSGQGLSLHF
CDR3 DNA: TGTGCCAGCAGTTACTCGGGACAGGGTTTATCCCTCCACTTT

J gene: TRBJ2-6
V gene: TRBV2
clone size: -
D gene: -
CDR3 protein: CASSERGRSTF
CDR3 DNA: TGTGCCAGCAGTGAAAGGGGCCGCTCAACTTTC

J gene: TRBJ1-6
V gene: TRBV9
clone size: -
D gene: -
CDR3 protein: CASSESIRTVNSPLHF
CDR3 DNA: TGTGCCAGCAGCGAAAGCATCAGGACAGTAAATTCACCCCTCCACTTT

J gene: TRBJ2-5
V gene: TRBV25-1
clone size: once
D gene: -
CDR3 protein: CASSEYAIPRETQYF
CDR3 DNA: TGTGCCAGCAGTGAATACGCCATCCCCCGGGAGACCCAGTACTTC

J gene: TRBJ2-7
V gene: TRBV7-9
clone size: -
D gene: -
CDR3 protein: CASSSYSEQYF
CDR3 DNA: TGTGCCAGCAGCTCCTACAGCGAGCAGTACTTC

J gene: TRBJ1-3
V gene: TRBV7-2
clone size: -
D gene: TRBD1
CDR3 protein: CASSAWTGGGNTIYF
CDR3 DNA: TGTGCCAGCAGCGCCTGGACAGGGGGCGGAAACACCATATATTTT

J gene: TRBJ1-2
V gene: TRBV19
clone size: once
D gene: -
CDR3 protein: CASSRQLYGYTF
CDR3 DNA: TGTGCCAGTTCCAGACAGCTCTATGGCTACACCTTC

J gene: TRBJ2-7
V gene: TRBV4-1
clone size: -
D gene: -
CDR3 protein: CASSQDSAGSNYEQYF
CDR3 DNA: TGCGCCAGCAGCCAAGATTCGGCAGGGTCGAACTACGAGCAGTACTTC

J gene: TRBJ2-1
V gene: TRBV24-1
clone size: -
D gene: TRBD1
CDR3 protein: CATSEGQGHYNEQFF
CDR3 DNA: TGTGCCACCAGTGAGGGACAGGGCCACTACAATGAGCAGTTCTTC

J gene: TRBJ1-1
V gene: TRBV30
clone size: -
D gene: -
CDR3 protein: CAWRAGVGVNTEAFF
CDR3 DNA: TGTGCCTGGAGGGCAGGGGTAGGGGTGAACACTGAAGCTTTCTTT

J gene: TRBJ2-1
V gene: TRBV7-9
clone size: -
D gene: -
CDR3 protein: CASSSLGGSSDEQFF
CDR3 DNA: TGTGCCAGCAGCTCCCTAGGGGGTAGCTCCGATGAGCAGTTCTTC

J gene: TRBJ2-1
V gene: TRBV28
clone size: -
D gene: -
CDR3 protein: CASKRSYNEQFF
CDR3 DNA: TGTGCCAGCAAGAGGTCTTACAATGAGCAGTTCTTC

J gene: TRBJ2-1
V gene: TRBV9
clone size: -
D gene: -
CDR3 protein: CASSVGTGQTYNEQFF
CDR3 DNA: TGTGCCAGCAGCGTTGGTACAGGCCAGACCTACAATGAGCAGTTCTTC

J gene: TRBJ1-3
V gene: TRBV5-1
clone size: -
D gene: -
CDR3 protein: CASSLGHGNTIYF
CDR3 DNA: TGCGCCAGCAGCTTGGGACACGGAAACACCATATATTTT

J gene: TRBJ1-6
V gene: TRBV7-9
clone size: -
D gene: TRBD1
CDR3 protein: CASRAGTGRAYNSPLHF
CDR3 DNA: TGTGCCAGCAGGGCCGGGACAGGGCGCGCCTATAATTCACCCCTCCACTTT

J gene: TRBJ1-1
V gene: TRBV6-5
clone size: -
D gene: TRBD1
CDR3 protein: CASSYEQGFTEAFF
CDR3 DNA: TGTGCCAGCAGTTACGAACAGGGGTTTACTGAAGCTTTCTTT

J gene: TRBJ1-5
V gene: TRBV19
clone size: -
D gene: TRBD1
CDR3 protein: CASSPQGWDQPQHF
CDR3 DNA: TGTGCCAGTAGCCCACAGGGGTGGGATCAGCCCCAGCATTTT

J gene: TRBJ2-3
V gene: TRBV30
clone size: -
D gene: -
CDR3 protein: CAWSVRRSPSTDTQYF
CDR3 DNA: TGTGCCTGGAGTGTGAGGCGGAGCCCTAGCACAGATACGCAGTATTTT

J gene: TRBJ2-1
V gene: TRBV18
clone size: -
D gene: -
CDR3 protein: CASSQIFEGEQFF
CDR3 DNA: TGTGCCAGCTCACAGATATTTGAGGGAGAGCAGTTCTTC

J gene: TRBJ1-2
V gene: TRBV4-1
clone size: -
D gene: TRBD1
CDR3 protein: CASSQDGAGGGYTF
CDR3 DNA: TGCGCCAGCAGCCAAGATGGGGCAGGGGGGGGCTACACCTTC

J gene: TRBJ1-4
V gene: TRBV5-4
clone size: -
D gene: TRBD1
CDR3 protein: CASSRGTGELGEKLFF
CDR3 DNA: TGTGCCAGCAGCCGGGGGACAGGGGAATTAGGTGAAAAACTGTTTTTT

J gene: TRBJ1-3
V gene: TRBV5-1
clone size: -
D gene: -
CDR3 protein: CASSPQAISGNTIYF
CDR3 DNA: TGCGCCAGCAGCCCACAGGCCATCTCTGGAAACACCATATATTTT